The entry that follows covers one TCR beta chain sequence. This record comes from a study of beta chain features in type 1 diabetes. The investigators reverse transcribed all of the isolated RNA, so they sequenced expressed TCRB transcripts. Read counts averaged roughly 4 million for samples of naive, central memory and regulatory T cells. Profiling relied on immunoSEQ multiplex PCR, and the TCRdb table lists in-frame clones only, not all of them. The sample yields around 170,000 clones, roughly 9.1% seen once. The length of the CDR3 is 17 residues. The V gene's germline CDR1 is SGHTA and CDR2 FQGNSA. V was cut by 5 bases and J by 4 bases, with 20 bases left in between.

The chain carries TRBV7-2 and TRBJ2-2, with D perhaps TRBD2 (6 bases). The sequencing sample was made of central memory CD4+ T cells from blood. The clonotype originates from a woman under 30 in good health. The CDR3 region is CASSPELPSVSTGELFF. The CDR3 region has the DNA TGTGCCAGCAGCCCAGAGCTTCCTAGCGTTAGCACCGGGGAGCTGTTTTTT.